The next 21 T cell receptor beta chains were all read from a single sample in a study of Tregs in tolerant kidney transplant recipients (dated by TCRdb to the late 2010s). Library prep was done by the immunoSEQ multiplex PCR assay. TCRdb provides this immuneACCESS table in a form limited to in-frame rearrangements. Some clones are lacking; in checked studies, under half of them reflect an unresolved V gene, and why the rest are absent is not known. The sample's table covers tens of thousands of clones. Jointly, the top ten make up roughly 0.9% of the sample. The time point label, read with the paper, signifies: blood sample drawn before combined kidney and bone marrow transplant. Sequencing was performed on CD4+ T cells from blood, taken before the transplant. Source of these receptors: a human donor who received a combined kidney and bone marrow transplant.

A note on this clone: The read stops 3 residues short of the end of the CDR3; the missing end is completed from the germline J gene. This chain connects TRBV19 to TRBJ2-3, with TRBD1 matching over 10 bases. This CDR3 spans 15 amino acids. Unmatched junction bases numbered 6, after V lost 4 bases and J lost 5 bases. Germline lookup yields CDR1 LNHDA and CDR2 SQIVND (reference sequence). The DNA read from the CDR3 is TGTGCCAGTAGTAGGGACAGGGGATCATTAGATACG. This gives the protein CASSRDRGSLDT. In full, the CDR3 is CASSRDRGSLDTQYF.

Comment on this clone: The DNA ends 3 residues before the CDR3 does, and the rest of the CDR3 is filled in from the germline J gene. V and J are TRBV6-1 and TRBJ2-5, with D maybe TRBD1 (6 bases). The CDR3 is 16 residues long. V gave up 2 bases and J gave up 5 bases, with 18 bases separating them. Germline CDR1 is MNHNS and CDR2 is SASEGT. The CDR3 protein is CASSESPGATGETQYF. The DNA read from the CDR3 is TGTGCCAGCAGTGAATCACCAGGGGCGACGGGGGAGACC.

On this clone itself: The read ends 3 residues shy of where the CDR3 ends; the end is completed using the germline J gene. The chain is built from TRBV19 and TRBJ2-5; 8 bases line up with TRBD1. Germline V CDR1 and CDR2: LNHDA, SQIVND (reference sequence). This CDR3 is 17 amino acids long. The V segment lost 7 bases and the J segment 5 bases; nucleotides outside the gene matches: 18. The CDR3 sequence: CASTESAVRGRGETQYF. CDR3 DNA, as far as it was read: TGTGCCAGTACCGAATCGGCGGTCAGGGGGCGCGGGGAGACC.

Comments on this clone: The CDR3 is cut off 3 residues early in the read; its end comes from the germline J gene. This chain joins TRBV2 and TRBJ2-7; 10 bases match TRBD2. The junction had 3 bases not matched to a gene; V was cut back by 1 base and J by 6 bases. Per germline, CDR1 SNHLY and CDR2 FYNNEI. The CDR3 runs to 14 residues. This CDR3 reads CASSEVIAGGEQYF. Partial CDR3 DNA: TGTGCCAGCAGTGAAGTCATAGCGGGAGGCGAG.

As for this clone: The CDR3 extends 3 residues past the end of the read, so its final part is completed from the germline J gene. This chain uses TRBV5-1 with TRBJ2-5; 8 bases align to TRBD1. Germline values: CDR1 SGHRS, CDR2 YFSETQ. Trimming removed 7 bases from V and 5 bases from J; junction bases left unmatched: 10. There are 14 residues in the CDR3. The covered CDR3 bases are TGCGCCAGCGCCCAGGGGGCACCAAAGGAGACC. Translation: CASAQGAPKET. The whole CDR3 sequence reads CASAQGAPKETQYF.

With regard to this clone: The read comes to an end 3 residues before the CDR3 does, leaving the germline J gene to fill in the end. V usage is TRBV29-1 and J usage is TRBJ2-3; no clear D. The CDR3 contains 14 residues. V was pared by 6 bases and J by 2 bases, with 15 bases between. CDR1 is SQVTM, CDR2 ANQGSEA, per germline. CDR3: CSVDASHDTDTQYF. Partial CDR3 DNA: TGCAGCGTCGATGCGAGCCACGACACAGATACG.

Comments on this clone: Read coverage stops 3 residues before the CDR3 terminus; the germline J gene supplies the remainder. The chain links TRBV6-1 to TRBJ1-2, with D hard to call. This CDR3 spans 13 amino acids. V was shortened by 0 bases and J by 2 bases, with 4 bases between the two germline ends. The germline V gene encodes CDR1 MNHNS and CDR2 SASEGT. The CDR3 DNA, read in part, is TGTGCCAGCAGTGAAGCAGGCAACTATGGC. This gives the protein CASSEAGNYG. Given in full, the CDR3 is CASSEAGNYGYTF.

As concerns this clone: The sequence runs out 3 residues before the end of the CDR3; the remainder is reconstructed from the germline J gene. The chain has TRBV11-2 and TRBJ2-5; D perhaps matches TRBD2 (6 bases). Between the trimmed V and J ends, which lost 4 bases and 5 bases, there was a span of 17 bases. Germline CDR1 and CDR2: SGHAT and FQNNGV. The CDR3 has 15 residues. Partial CDR3 DNA: TGTGCCAGCAGCTGGGCAGGGCGACGGGAGGAGACC. Amino acids: CASSWAGRREET. Given in full, the CDR3 is CASSWAGRREETQYF. Filled out from reference TRBV11-2 and TRBJ2-5, the complete variable domain reads EAGVAQSPRYKIIEKRQSVAFWCNPISGHATLYWYQQILGQGPKLLIQFQNNGVVDDSQLPKDRFSAERLKGVDSTLKIQPAKLEDSAVYLCASSWAGRREETQYFGPGTRLLVL.

Points on this clone: The read comes to an end 3 residues before the CDR3 does, leaving the germline J gene to fill in the end. The chain recombines TRBV30 with TRBJ2-3, with D possibly matching TRBD2 (6 bases). This CDR3 has 12 residues. Trimming left V 3 bases short and J 7 bases short, with 11 bases between. Germline loops: CDR1 GTSNPN, CDR2 SVGIG (reference sequence). Partial CDR3 DNA: TGTGCCTGGAGCGCTAGCGATAATACG. Translated: CAWSASDNT. The full CDR3 sequence reads CAWSASDNTQYF. The complete variable domain, with remaining parts taken from reference TRBV30 and TRBJ2-3, reads SQTIHQWPATLVQPVGSPLSLECTVEGTSNPNLYWYRQAAGRGLQLLFYSVGIGQISSEVPQNLSASRPQDRQFILSSKKLLLSDSGFYLCAWSASDNTQYFGPGTRLTVL.

As concerns this clone: The read finishes 3 residues shy of the CDR3 end, and the germline J gene is used to complete it. This chain links TRBV5-5 with TRBJ2-7; the D is unclear. Germline CDR1 SGHKS, CDR2 YYEKEE (reference sequence). The CDR3 extends over 13 amino acids. The ends were cut back, 4 bases at V and 3 bases at J, with 11 bases in the middle. The CDR3 is CASSPSPIYEQYF. The sequenced part of the CDR3 DNA is TGTGCCAGCAGCCCATCCCCAATCTACGAG.

Worth noting for this clone: The CDR3 extends 3 residues past the end of the read, so its final part is completed from the germline J gene. The chain uses TRBV7-9 and TRBJ2-7; 9 bases fit TRBD1. The CDR3 totals 14 residues. Germline V CDR1 and CDR2: SEHNR, FQNEAQ (reference sequence). V lost 5 bases and J lost 4; bases outside the gene matches: 6. The CDR3 is CASSIGQGTYEQYF. The CDR3 DNA, read in part, is TGTGCCAGCAGCATCGGACAGGGGACGTACGAG.

As regards this clone: Read coverage stops 3 residues before the CDR3 terminus; the germline J gene supplies the remainder. This chain joins TRBV7-9 and TRBJ2-5; TRBD1 matches at 10 bases. Germline V gene data show CDR1 as SEHNR and CDR2 as FQNEAQ (reference sequence). V shed 5 bases and J 5 bases; nucleotides not matched to a gene: 8. This CDR3 is built from 15 residues. The DNA read from the CDR3 is TGTGCCAGCAGCCAAAGAGGGACAGGGGTGGAGACC. This gives the protein CASSQRGTGVET. From start to end, the CDR3 is CASSQRGTGVETQYF.

The CDR3 sequence: CAWSLNRVSSGYTF. The covered CDR3 bases are TGTGCCTGGAGCCTTAACAGGGTGTCGAGTGGC. The rearrangement uses TRBV30 and TRBJ1-2; D might be TRBD1 (6 bases). Coverage ceases 3 residues before the CDR3 finishes, and the germline J gene fills in the end. CDR1 and CDR2 (germline): GTSNPN, SVGIG (reference sequence). V dropped 3 bases and J dropped 7 bases, with 18 bases sitting between them. The CDR3 extends over 14 amino acids.

As regards this clone: Read sequence stops 3 residues before the CDR3 end, and the germline J gene provides the missing end. The chain links TRBV18 to TRBJ2-1; 11 bases map to TRBD2. There are 17 residues in the CDR3. V was clipped by 3 bases and J by 1 base; unmatched bases: 5. The germline V gene encodes CDR1 KGHSH and CDR2 LQKENI. CDR3 region: CASSPLLAGASYNEQFF. CDR3 bases read: TGTGCCAGCTCACCCCTACTAGCGGGAGCATCCTACAATGAG.

As concerns this clone: With the read ending 3 residues before the CDR3 end, the germline J gene is used to fill in that end. V usage is TRBV7-2 and J usage is TRBJ2-7; 9 nucleotides line up with TRBD1. Losses at the gene ends were 5 bases for V and 0 bases for J; bases not matched to a gene: 5. The CDR3 is 15 residues long. Germline V lookup: CDR1 SGHTA, CDR2 FQGNSA. This CDR3 is CASSRGQGSSYEQYF. The sequenced CDR3 bases are TGTGCCAGCAGCCGAGGACAGGGGAGCTCCTACGAG.

CDR3 DNA (partial): TGTGCCAGCGGGGACAGGGGGAATCAGCCC. Its translation is CASGDRGNQP. In full, the CDR3 reads CASGDRGNQPQHF. The rearrangement links TRBV6-2 or TRBV6-3 to TRBJ1-5; the match to TRBD1 covers 11 bases. The missing CDR3 end, 3 residues past where the read stops, is filled in from the germline J gene. Looked up from germline, CDR1 is MNHEY and CDR2 is SVGEGT. The length of the CDR3 is 13 residues. V was pared by 8 bases and J by 4 bases, with 1 base of the junction left unmatched.

As to this clone: Read coverage stops 3 residues before the CDR3 terminus; the germline J gene supplies the remainder. The genes are TRBV6-4 and TRBJ1-4; 7 bases are shared with TRBD1. This CDR3 has 14 residues. CDR1 MRHNA and CDR2 SNTAGT come from the germline V gene. V lost 4 bases, J lost 4 bases, and 3 bases stayed unmatched. The CDR3 is CASSVGTDNEKLFF. CDR3 DNA (partial): TGTGCCAGCAGTGTTGGGACAGATAATGAAAAA.

Notes on this clone: The DNA ends 3 residues before the CDR3 does, and the rest of the CDR3 is filled in from the germline J gene. This chain connects TRBV5-5 to TRBJ1-4; D call uncertain. Germline CDR1 is SGHKS and CDR2 is YYEKEE (reference sequence). Trimming shortened V by 4 bases and J by 5 bases, and 15 bases separated the two germline ends. The CDR3 has 15 residues. This CDR3 reads CASSPSPGTNEKLFF. The CDR3 DNA, read in part, is TGTGCCAGCAGCCCGTCCCCAGGTACGAATGAAAAA.

Points on this clone: Read data end 3 residues before the CDR3 end; the end is taken from the germline J gene. The chain is built from TRBV6-2 or TRBV6-3 and TRBJ2-7, with TRBD1 matching 8 bases. Trimming removed 5 bases from V and 6 bases from J; junction bases left unmatched: 3. Germline V CDR1 and CDR2: MNHEY, SVGEGT. CDR3 size: 12 residues. Partial CDR3 DNA: TGTGCCAGCAGTCATGACAGGGGCGAG. This encodes CASSHDRGE. The entire CDR3 reads CASSHDRGEQYF.

With respect to this clone: The CDR3 end is not reached by the read, which stops 3 residues before it; the germline J gene fills it in. J is TRBJ2-3 and V is TRBV2; no reliable D call. Trimming cost V 5 bases and J 1 base, with 13 bases left between them. Looked up from germline, CDR1 is SNHLY and CDR2 is FYNNEI. CDR3 length equals 15 residues. Partial CDR3 DNA: TGTGCCAGCAGTCTCCTATGGGCAGGCACAGATACG. This codes for CASSLLWAGTDT. The full CDR3 is CASSLLWAGTDTQYF.

To note about this clone: The read halts 3 residues ahead of the CDR3 end, with the missing end drawn from the germline J gene. J is TRBJ1-2 and V is TRBV7-8; 9 positions match TRBD1. The CDR3 consists of 17 residues. J lost 5 bases, V lost 5 bases, and 15 bases had no gene match. Germline V gene data show CDR1 as SGHVS and CDR2 as FQNEAQ. CDR3 protein: CASSLSLTGGTLYGYTF. The DNA read from the CDR3 is TGTGCCAGCAGCCTCAGCCTTACAGGGGGCACCCTTTATGGC.